This is a list of T cell receptor beta chains from one sample in a study of vaccination effects on CD4 cells after COVID-19. Using immunoSEQ multiplex PCR, the repertoire was profiled, and TCRdb retains in-frame clones only, with some absent. The table records around 56,000 clones, around 80% of them present only once. These TCRs' antigens remain unknown. This specimen was CD4+ T cells from PBMCs cultured without peptide, taken before COVID-19 vaccination. These TCRs come from a human donor who received a COVID-19 vaccine. Both conserved end residues are part of each CDR3. Fields, in order: J gene, D gene, V gene, clone size, CDR3 DNA, CDR3 protein. A D gene is named only where the DNA matches it firmly. The listing skips clone size in some rows; elsewhere it reads once, few, many or a size class.

TRBJ2-3,TRBD1,TRBV10-3,.,TGTGCCATCAGCACCGACAGGGTTCACACAGATACGCAGTATTTT,CAISTDRVHTDTQYF
TRBJ1-1,TRBD1,TRBV13,.,TGTGCCAGCAGCTTAGTCGTCCCAGGGGGGAAAGGCACTGAAGCTTTCTTT,CASSLVVPGGKGTEAFF
TRBJ1-2,.,TRBV5-5,.,TGTGCCAGCAGCTTGGGTGTAGGGGTGTATGGCTACACCTTC,CASSLGVGVYGYTF
TRBJ1-1,.,TRBV6-5,few,TGTGCCAGCAGCGGGGTCGTGTTCAACACTGAAGCTTTCTTT,CASSGVVFNTEAFF
TRBJ1-1,.,TRBV6-5,.,TGTGCCAGCAGAGGACCTCGGAACACTGAAGCTTTCTTT,CASRGPRNTEAFF
TRBJ2-2,.,TRBV9,.,TGTGCCAGCAGTGGGACACCCACCGGGGAGCTGTTTTTT,CASSGTPTGELFF
TRBJ1-3,.,TRBV24-1,.,TGTGCCACCAGTGACTCTAGATCCTCTGGAAACACCATATATTTT,CATSDSRSSGNTIYF
TRBJ2-3,.,TRBV19,.,TGTGCCAGTAGTGCTCCTACAGGGTGGACGCAGTATTTT,CASSAPTGWTQYF
TRBJ1-1,.,TRBV7-3,.,TGTGCCAGCAGCTTAACACCCGGGACTGAAGCTTTCTTT,CASSLTPGTEAFF
TRBJ1-2,.,TRBV18,.,TGTGCCAGCTCACCGGGGCCTAACAGGGTTAGCGGCTACACCTTC,CASSPGPNRVSGYTF
TRBJ2-3,.,TRBV6-5,.,TGTGCCAGCATCCCCCCTGGGTCCAGGGATACGCAGTATTTT,CASIPPGSRDTQYF
TRBJ2-5,.,TRBV19,.,TGTGCCAGTAGTATAGCCGGATGGAACCAAGAGACCCAGTACTTC,CASSIAGWNQETQYF
TRBJ2-3,TRBD2,TRBV5-1,.,TGCGCCAGCAGCCCCTTAGCGGGGGCCTCCACAGATACGCAGTATTTT,CASSPLAGASTDTQYF
TRBJ2-1,TRBD2,TRBV28,.,TGTGCCAGCAGTACACTTAGCGGGGGGTCCCTATCCTACAATGAGCAGTTCTTC,CASSTLSGGSLSYNEQFF
TRBJ2-3,TRBD2,TRBV9,.,TGTGCCAGCAGCCTCCTCAGAGCGGGGGGGGATACGCAGTATTTT,CASSLLRAGGDTQYF
TRBJ2-5,.,TRBV3-1/TRBV3-2,.,TGTGCCAGCAGCCAACCGCCCGAAAAAGAGACCCAGTACTTC,CASSQPPEKETQYF
TRBJ1-4,.,TRBV27,.,TGTGCCAGCAGTCTCAGGGGTTGGGGTGAAAAACTGTTTTTT,CASSLRGWGEKLFF
TRBJ2-5,.,TRBV9,.,TGTGCCAGCAGCGCCACACCAGGGGTCGGGAGAAAGACCCAGTACTTC,CASSATPGVGRKTQYF
TRBJ1-3,.,TRBV3-1/TRBV3-2,medium-sized,TGTGCCAGCAGCCAAGCTGCATGGGGGGGAGGTGGAAACACCATATATTTT,CASSQAAWGGGGNTIYF
TRBJ1-1,.,TRBV6-6,few,TGTGCCAGCAGTTACTCGCGGGGGCCGGCTGAAGCTTTCTTT,CASSYSRGPAEAFF
TRBJ2-5,.,TRBV5-1,.,TGCGCCAGCAGCTCCACGCCAAGGACCCTTCAAGAGACCCAGTACTTC,CASSSTPRTLQETQYF
TRBJ2-1,.,TRBV12-5,.,TGTGCTAGTGGTTTTGCGTCCGACCTAAACTATTACAATGAGCAGTTCTTC,CASGFASDLNYYNEQFF
TRBJ1-5,TRBD1,TRBV18,.,TGTGCCAGCTCACCACTGGGCAGGGGGAGTAGAAAGCCCCAGCATTTT,CASSPLGRGSRKPQHF
TRBJ1-2,.,TRBV28,.,TGTGCCAGCAGTTTGAACTCCCCAATGGACTATGGCTACACCTTC,CASSLNSPMDYGYTF
TRBJ2-5,TRBD1,TRBV5-1,.,TGCGCCAGCAGCCAAGGACAGGGCCAACAAGAGACCCAGTACTTC,CASSQGQGQQETQYF
TRBJ1-5,.,TRBV7-2,once,TGTGCCAGCACCCCGGGAGGGGGGGGGAATCAGCCCCAGCATTTT,CASTPGGGGNQPQHF
TRBJ1-4,.,TRBV19,.,TGTGCCAGTAGTATAACGGCAGGATGGAGTGAAAAACTGTTTTTT,CASSITAGWSEKLFF
TRBJ2-3,.,TRBV7-9,.,TGTGCCAGCAGCTTAGCGACTGACTGGGATAGCACAGATACGCAGTATTTT,CASSLATDWDSTDTQYF
TRBJ1-5,.,TRBV29-1,once,TGCAGCGTTTCGGACAGCGCCAATCAGCCCCAGCATTTT,CSVSDSANQPQHF
TRBJ2-5,.,TRBV7-9,once,TGTGCCAGCAGCTTTAATTCCGTCCTACAAGAGACCCAGTACTTC,CASSFNSVLQETQYF
TRBJ1-2,.,TRBV5-1,.,TGCGCCAGCAGATTGCCCCCGCGATCCGATGGGGGGGTCAACTATGGCTACACCTTC,CASRLPPRSDGGVNYGYTF
TRBJ2-1,.,TRBV10-2,few,TGCGCCAGCAGCCTTCGGACGGCGTTCTACAATGAGCAGTTCTTC,CASSLRTAFYNEQFF
TRBJ2-6,TRBD1,TRBV6-6,.,TGTGCCAGCAGTCGATCGGGACCAGGGGGCGCTGGCTCTGGGGCCAACGTCCTGACTTTC,CASSRSGPGGAGSGANVLTF
TRBJ1-2,.,TRBV5-3,.,TGTGCCAGAAGCTTGGCCCGGTTCGATGGCTACACCTTC,CARSLARFDGYTF
TRBJ2-6,TRBD2,TRBV4-1,.,TGCGCCAGCAGCCAAGATGGCCAGGGAGGGCCCGGGGCCAACGTCCTGACTTTC,CASSQDGQGGPGANVLTF
TRBJ1-5,.,TRBV12-3/TRBV12-4,.,TGTGCCAGCAGCTGGACGGAGGATCAGCCCCAGCATTTT,CASSWTEDQPQHF